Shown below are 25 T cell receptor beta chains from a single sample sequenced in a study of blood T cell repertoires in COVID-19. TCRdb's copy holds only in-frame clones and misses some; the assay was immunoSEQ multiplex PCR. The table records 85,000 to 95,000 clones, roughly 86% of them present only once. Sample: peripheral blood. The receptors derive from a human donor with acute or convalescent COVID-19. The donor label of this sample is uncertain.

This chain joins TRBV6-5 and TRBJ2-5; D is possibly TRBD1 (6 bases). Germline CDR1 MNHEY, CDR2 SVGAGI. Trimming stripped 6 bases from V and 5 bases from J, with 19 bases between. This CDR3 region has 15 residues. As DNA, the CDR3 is TGTGCCAGCAGGCTCTCAGGGGCCCTAAGTGAGACCCAGTACTTC. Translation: CASRLSGALSETQYF.

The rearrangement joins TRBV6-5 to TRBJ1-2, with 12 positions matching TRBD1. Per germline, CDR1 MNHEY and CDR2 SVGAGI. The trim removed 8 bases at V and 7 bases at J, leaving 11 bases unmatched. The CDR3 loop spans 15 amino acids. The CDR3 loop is CASGYRGTGGSGYTF. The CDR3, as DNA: TGTGCCAGCGGGTACCGCGGGACAGGGGGCTCTGGCTACACCTTC.

The CDR3 DNA sequence: TGTGCCAGCAGTTACCCCGGGGAATCCTACGAGCAGTACTTC. It is translated as CASSYPGESYEQYF. This sequence joins TRBV6-6 and TRBJ2-7, with D possibly being TRBD2 (5 bases). V gave up 2 bases and J gave up 1 base, with 9 bases separating them. The CDR3 has 14 amino acids. Germline values: CDR1 MNHNY, CDR2 SVGAGI (reference sequence).

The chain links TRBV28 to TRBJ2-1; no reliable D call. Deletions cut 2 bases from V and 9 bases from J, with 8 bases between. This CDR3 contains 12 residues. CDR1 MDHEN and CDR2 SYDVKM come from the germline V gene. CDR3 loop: CASSLRGGEQFF. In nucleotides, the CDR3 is TGTGCCAGCAGTTTAAGAGGCGGTGAGCAGTTCTTC.

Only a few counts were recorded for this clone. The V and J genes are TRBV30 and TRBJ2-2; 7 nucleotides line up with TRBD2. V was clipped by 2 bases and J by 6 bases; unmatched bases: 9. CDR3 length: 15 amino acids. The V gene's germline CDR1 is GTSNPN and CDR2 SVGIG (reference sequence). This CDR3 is CAWSSRGVISGELFF. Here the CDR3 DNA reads TGTGCCTGGAGTTCCCGGGGGGTTATCTCCGGGGAGCTGTTTTTT.

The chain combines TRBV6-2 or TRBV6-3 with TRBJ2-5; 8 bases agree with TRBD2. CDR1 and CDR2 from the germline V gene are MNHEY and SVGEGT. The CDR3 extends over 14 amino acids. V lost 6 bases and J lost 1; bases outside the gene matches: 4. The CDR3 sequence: CASSPAGAQETQYF. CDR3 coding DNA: TGTGCCAGCAGCCCAGCGGGAGCCCAAGAGACCCAGTACTTC.

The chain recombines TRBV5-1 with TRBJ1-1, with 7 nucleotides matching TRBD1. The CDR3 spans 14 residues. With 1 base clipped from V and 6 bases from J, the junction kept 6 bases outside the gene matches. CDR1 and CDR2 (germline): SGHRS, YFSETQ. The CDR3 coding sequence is TGCGCCAGCAGCTTGTTCCAGGGGGTCGCTGAAGCTTTCTTT. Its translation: CASSLFQGVAEAFF.

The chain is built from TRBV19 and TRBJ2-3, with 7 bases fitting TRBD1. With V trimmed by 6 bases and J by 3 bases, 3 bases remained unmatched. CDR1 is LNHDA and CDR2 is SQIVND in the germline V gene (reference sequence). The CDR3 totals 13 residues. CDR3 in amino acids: CASRQGRTDTQYF. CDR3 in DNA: TGTGCCAGTAGACAGGGGCGAACAGATACGCAGTATTTT.

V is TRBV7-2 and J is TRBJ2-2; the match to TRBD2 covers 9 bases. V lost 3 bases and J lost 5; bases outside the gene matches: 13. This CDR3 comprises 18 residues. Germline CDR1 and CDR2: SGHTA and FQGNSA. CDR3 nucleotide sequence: TGTGCCAGCAGCTTGGGCAGCGGGGGGACCTCGGGGACCGGGGAGCTGTTTTTT. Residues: CASSLGSGGTSGTGELFF.

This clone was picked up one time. The CDR3 sequence is CASSPRDSGTDTQYF. CDR3 DNA: TGTGCCAGCAGTCCTCGGGACTCTGGCACAGATACGCAGTATTTT. The chain carries TRBV2 and TRBJ2-3, with D perhaps TRBD2 (6 bases). Trimming shortened V by 5 bases and J by 1 base, and 13 bases separated the two germline ends. The CDR3 covers 15 residues. Germline CDR1 and CDR2: SNHLY and FYNNEI.

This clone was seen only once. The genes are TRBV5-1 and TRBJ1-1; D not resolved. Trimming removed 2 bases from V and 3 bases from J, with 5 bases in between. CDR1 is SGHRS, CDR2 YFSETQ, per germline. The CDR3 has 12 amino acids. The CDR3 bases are TGCGCCAGCAGCTTCTCCGACACTGAAGCTTTCTTT. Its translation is CASSFSDTEAFF.

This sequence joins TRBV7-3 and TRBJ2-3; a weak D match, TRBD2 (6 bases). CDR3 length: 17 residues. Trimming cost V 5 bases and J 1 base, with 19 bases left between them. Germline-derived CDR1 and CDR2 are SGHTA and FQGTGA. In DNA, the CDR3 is TGTGCCAGCAGCCCCACGAGAAGCGGGTTCGGCACAGATACGCAGTATTTT. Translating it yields CASSPTRSGFGTDTQYF.

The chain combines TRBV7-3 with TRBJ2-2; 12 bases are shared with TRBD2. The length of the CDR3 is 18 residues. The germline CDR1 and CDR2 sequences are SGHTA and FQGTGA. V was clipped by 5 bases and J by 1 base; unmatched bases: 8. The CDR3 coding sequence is TGTGCCAGCAGCCCCACTAGCGGGGGGCCCTGGAACACCGGGGAGCTGTTTTTT. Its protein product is CASSPTSGGPWNTGELFF. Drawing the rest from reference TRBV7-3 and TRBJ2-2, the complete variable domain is GAGVSQTPSNKVTEKGKYVELRCDPISGHTALYWYRQSLGQGPEFLIYFQGTGAADDSGLPNDRFFAVRPEGSVSTLKIQRTERGDSAVYLCASSPTSGGPWNTGELFFGEGSRLTVL.

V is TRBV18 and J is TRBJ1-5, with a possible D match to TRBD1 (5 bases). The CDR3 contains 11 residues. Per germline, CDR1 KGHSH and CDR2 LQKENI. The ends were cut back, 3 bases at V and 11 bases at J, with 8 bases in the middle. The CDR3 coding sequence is TGTGCCAGCTCACCCGCAGGGTCCCAGCATTTT. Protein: CASSPAGSQHF.

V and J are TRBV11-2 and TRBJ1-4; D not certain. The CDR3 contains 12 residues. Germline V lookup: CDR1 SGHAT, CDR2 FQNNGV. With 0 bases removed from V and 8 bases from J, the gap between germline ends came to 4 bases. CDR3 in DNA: TGTGCCAGCAGCTTAGAGCGGGAAAAACTGTTTTTT. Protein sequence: CASSLEREKLFF.

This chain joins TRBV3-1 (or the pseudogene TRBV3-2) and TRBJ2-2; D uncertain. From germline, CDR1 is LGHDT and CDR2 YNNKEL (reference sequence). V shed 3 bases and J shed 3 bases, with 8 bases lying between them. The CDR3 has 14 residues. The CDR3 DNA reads TGTGCCAGCAGCCAGGCTCGATACACCGGGGAGCTGTTTTTT. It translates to CASSQARYTGELFF.

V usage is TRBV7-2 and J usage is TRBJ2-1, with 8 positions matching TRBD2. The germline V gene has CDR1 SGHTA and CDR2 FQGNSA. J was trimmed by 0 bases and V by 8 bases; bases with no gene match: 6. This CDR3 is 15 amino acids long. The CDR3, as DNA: TGTGCCAGCTTAGCGGGGCTAAACTCCTACAATGAGCAGTTCTTC. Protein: CASLAGLNSYNEQFF.

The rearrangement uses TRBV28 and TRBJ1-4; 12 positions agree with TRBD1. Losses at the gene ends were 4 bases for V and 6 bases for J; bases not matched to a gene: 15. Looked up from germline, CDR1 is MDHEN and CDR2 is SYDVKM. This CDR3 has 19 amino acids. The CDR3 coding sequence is TGTGCCAGCAGTTCCCACCGGGACAGGGGGCCCCGATCCTATGAAAAACTGTTTTTT. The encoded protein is CASSSHRDRGPRSYEKLFF.

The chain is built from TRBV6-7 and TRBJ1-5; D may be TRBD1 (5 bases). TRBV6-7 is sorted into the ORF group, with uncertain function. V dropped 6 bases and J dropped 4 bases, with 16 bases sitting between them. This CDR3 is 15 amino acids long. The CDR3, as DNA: TGTGCCAGCAGCAACCCCCGACGGACAAATCAGCCCCAGCATTTT. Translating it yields CASSNPRRTNQPQHF.

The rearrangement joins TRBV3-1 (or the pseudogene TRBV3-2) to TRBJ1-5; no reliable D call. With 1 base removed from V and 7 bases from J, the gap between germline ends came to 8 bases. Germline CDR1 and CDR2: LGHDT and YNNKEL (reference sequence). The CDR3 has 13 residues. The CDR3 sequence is CASSQGNGQPQHF. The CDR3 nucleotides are TGTGCCAGCAGCCAAGGAAACGGGCAGCCCCAGCATTTT.

This CDR3 is CASSPQTGVVSGNTIYF. Written as DNA, the CDR3 is TGTGCCAGCTCACCACAAACAGGGGTGGTCTCTGGAAACACCATATATTTT. This sequence joins TRBV18 and TRBJ1-3; 7 bases fit TRBD1. The CDR3 has 17 residues. Germline-derived CDR1 and CDR2 are KGHSH and LQKENI. V shed 1 base, J shed 0 bases, and the junction held 6 bases outside the gene matches.

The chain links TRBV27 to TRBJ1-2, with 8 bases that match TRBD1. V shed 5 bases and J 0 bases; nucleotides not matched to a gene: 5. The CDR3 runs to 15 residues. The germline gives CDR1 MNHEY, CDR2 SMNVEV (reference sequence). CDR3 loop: CASSPTGGANYGYTF. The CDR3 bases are TGTGCCAGCAGTCCTACAGGGGGAGCTAACTATGGCTACACCTTC.

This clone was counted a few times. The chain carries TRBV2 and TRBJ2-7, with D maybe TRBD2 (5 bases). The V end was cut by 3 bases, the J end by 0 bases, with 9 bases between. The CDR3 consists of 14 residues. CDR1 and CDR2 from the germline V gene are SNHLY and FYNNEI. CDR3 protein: CASSERRGSYEQYF. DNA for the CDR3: TGTGCCAGCAGTGAGCGACGGGGCTCCTACGAGCAGTACTTC.

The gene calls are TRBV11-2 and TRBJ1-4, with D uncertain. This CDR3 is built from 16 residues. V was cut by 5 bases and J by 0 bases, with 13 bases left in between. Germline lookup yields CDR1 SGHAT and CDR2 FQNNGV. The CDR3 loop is CASSPTLGATNEKLFF. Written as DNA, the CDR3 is TGTGCCAGCAGCCCCACCCTCGGAGCAACTAATGAAAAACTGTTTTTT.

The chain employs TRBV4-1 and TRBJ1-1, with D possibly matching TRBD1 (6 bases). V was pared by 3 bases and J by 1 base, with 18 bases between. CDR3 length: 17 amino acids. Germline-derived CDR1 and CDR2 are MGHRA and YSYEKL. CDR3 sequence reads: CASSQLTGIRANTEAFF. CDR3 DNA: TGCGCCAGCAGCCAGCTTACAGGGATTCGGGCGAACACTGAAGCTTTCTTT.